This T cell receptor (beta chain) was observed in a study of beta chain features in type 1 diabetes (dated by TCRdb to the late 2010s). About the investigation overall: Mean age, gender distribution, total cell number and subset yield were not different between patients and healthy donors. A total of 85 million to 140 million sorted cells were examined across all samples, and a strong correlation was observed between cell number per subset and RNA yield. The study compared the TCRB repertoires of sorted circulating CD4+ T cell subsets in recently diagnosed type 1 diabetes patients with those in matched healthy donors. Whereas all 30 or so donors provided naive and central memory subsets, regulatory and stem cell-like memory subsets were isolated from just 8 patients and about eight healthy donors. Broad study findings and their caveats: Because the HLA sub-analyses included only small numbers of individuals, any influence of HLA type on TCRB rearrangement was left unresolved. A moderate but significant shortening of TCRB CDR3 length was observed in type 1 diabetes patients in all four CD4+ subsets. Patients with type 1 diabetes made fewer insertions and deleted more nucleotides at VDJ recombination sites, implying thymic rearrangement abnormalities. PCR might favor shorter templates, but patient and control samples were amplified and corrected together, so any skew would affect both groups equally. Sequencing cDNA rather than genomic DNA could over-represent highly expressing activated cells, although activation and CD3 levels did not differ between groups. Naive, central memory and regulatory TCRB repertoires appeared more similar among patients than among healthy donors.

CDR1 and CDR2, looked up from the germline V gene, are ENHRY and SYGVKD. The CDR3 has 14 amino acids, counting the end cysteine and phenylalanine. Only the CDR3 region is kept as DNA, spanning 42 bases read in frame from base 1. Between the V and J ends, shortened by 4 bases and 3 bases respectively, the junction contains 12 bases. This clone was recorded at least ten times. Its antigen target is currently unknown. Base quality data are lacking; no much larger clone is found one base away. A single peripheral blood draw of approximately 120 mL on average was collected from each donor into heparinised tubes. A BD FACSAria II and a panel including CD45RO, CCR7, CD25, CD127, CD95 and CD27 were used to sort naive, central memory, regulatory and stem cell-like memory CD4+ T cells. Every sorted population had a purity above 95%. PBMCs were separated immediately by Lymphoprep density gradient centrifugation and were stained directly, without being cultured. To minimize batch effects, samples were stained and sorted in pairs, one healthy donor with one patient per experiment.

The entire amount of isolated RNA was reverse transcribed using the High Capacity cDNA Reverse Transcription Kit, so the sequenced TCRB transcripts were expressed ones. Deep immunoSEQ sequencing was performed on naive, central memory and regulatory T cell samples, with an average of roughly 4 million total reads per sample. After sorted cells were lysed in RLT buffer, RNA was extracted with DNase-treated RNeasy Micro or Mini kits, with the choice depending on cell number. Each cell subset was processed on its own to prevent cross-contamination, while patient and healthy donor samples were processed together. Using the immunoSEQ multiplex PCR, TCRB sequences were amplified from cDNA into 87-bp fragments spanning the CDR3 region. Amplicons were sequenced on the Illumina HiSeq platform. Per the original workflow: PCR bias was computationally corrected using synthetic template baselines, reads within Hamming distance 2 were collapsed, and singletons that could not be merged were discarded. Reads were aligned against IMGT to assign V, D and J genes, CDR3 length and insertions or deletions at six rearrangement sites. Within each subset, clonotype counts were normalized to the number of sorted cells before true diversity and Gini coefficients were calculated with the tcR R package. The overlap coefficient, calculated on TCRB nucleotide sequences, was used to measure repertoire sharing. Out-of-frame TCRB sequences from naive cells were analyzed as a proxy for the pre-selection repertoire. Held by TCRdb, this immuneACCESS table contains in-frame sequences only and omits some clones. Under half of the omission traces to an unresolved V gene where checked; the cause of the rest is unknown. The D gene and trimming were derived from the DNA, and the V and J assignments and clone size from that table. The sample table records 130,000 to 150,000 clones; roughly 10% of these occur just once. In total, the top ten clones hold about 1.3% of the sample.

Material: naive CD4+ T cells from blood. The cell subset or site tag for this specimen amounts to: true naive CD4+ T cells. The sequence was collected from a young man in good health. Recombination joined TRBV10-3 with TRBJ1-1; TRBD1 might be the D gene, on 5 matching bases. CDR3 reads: CAISVRGLDTEAFF. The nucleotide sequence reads TGTGCCATCAGTGTGCGGGGCTTGGACACTGAAGCTTTCTTT.